This T cell receptor (beta chain) was observed in a study of T-cell memory formation after mild COVID-19. For the study at large: TCR clusters largely stayed donor specific. Study-wide points: CD4+ bias marked clones expanding day 15 to 37, unlike balanced contracting clones.

The 5'RACE method, run with constant-segment primers, produced TCR alpha and TCR beta cDNA libraries (carrying sample barcodes and UMIs). TCRdb recomputed calls from the 5' RACE reads with MiXCR, one row per CDR3 protein. The data contain under 300,000 distinct CDR3 sequences, under 20% of them singletons. This clonotype showed up just a few times. Its specificity is unknown. The receptor's source is a man aged 18 to 30 who had mild COVID-19 (a few samples of this study predate the infection). Cell type and time point are not known. The sample was PBMCs or a T cell subset sorted from them (not recorded which).

The CDR3: CASSHNSAEGTDTQYF. The CDR3 nucleotides read TGCGCCAGCAGCCATAACTCAGCGGAAGGCACAGATACGCAGTATTTT. The chain has TRBV4-3 and TRBJ2-3, with a weak D call TRBD2 (5 bases). The germline V gene encodes CDR1 LGHNA and CDR2 YSLEER. The CDR3 runs to 16 residues. Between the trimmed V and J ends, which lost 3 bases and 1 base, there was a span of 14 bases.